These 28 T cell receptor beta chains were all obtained from the same sample, sequenced in a study of T cell responses to AZD1222 COVID-19 vaccine. The repertoire was sequenced with immunoSEQ multiplex PCR; TCRdb's copy has only in-frame clones and lacks some. The sample has 150,000 or so clones, approximately 90% seen once. The sequencing used peripheral blood, collected on day 0 of AZD1222 vaccination. These receptors came from an adult in good health.

The chain links TRBV4-2 to TRBJ1-5; 7 bases agree with TRBD1. CDR1 is LGHNA and CDR2 is YNFKEQ in the germline V gene. CDR3 size: 16 residues. The V segment lost 1 base and the J segment 4 bases; nucleotides outside the gene matches: 7. This chain's CDR3 is CASSQGTGGNNQPQHF. CDR3 coding DNA: TGTGCCAGCAGCCAAGGGACAGGCGGTAATAATCAGCCCCAGCATTTT.

The chain carries TRBV12-3 or TRBV12-4 and TRBJ1-1; D is possibly TRBD1 (6 bases). The germline V and J ends were trimmed by 5 bases and 8 bases, with 9 bases remaining between them. The CDR3 is 11 amino acids. CDR3 sequence reads: CASSTTGEAFF. CDR3 nucleotide sequence: TGTGCCAGCAGTACAACAGGGGAAGCTTTCTTT.

Written as DNA, the CDR3 is TGTGCCAGCAGCCCCCAAACGTCGGGCGAGCAGTACTTC. Translation gives CASSPQTSGEQYF. The V call is TRBV7-2, the J call TRBJ2-7; no clear D gene. The CDR3 contains 13 residues. The germline V gene has CDR1 SGHTA and CDR2 FQGNSA. V shed 5 bases and J shed 6 bases, with 14 bases lying between them.

J is TRBJ2-5 and V is TRBV5-4; D is possibly TRBD1 (5 bases). The CDR3 is 13 amino acids. V lost 1 base and J 5 bases, leaving 9 bases between the germline ends. CDR1 is SGHNT and CDR2 is YYREEE in the germline V gene (reference sequence). The DNA of the CDR3 is TGTGCCAGCAGCTTGACAGGAGCCGAGACCCAGTACTTC. As protein: CASSLTGAETQYF.

This chain uses TRBV6-2 or TRBV6-3 with TRBJ2-1; 7 bases line up with TRBD2. Germline CDR1 is MNHEY and CDR2 is SVGEGT. The CDR3 totals 14 residues. After removal of 4 bases from V and 8 bases from J, the junction contained 8 bases not matched to a gene. CDR3 in amino acids: CASSSPGGLDEQFF. CDR3 nucleotides: TGTGCCAGCAGTTCCCCGGGAGGTCTGGATGAGCAGTTCTTC.

The chain has TRBV5-5 and TRBJ2-2, with 9 nucleotides matching TRBD2. V shed 2 bases, J shed 3 bases, and the junction held 5 bases outside the gene matches. The CDR3 spans 16 residues. Germline-derived CDR1 and CDR2 are SGHKS and YYEKEE (reference sequence). CDR3 bases: TGTGCCAGCAGCTTAATCAGCGGGGGGTACACCGGGGAGCTGTTTTTT. Its protein product is CASSLISGGYTGELFF.

As concerns this clone: One end of the junction does not line up with germline, which may come from a read error. CDR3 protein: CSVQDMTGPGNTIYF. CDR3 sequence (DNA): TGCAGCGTTCAAGATATGACAGGGCCTGGAAACACCATATATTTT. V and J are TRBV29-1 and TRBJ1-3, with 7 bases identical to TRBD1. This CDR3 contains 15 residues. CDR1 and CDR2 (germline): SQVTM, ANQGSEA. The variable domain in full, completed from reference TRBV29-1 and TRBJ1-3, reads SAVISQKPSRDICQRGTSLTIQCQVDSQVTMMFWYRQQPGQSLTLIATANQGSEATYESGFVIDKFPISRPNLTFSTLTVSNMSPEDSSIYLCSVQDMTGPGNTIYFGEGSWLTVV.

The chain combines TRBV5-1 with TRBJ2-1, with a possible D match to TRBD1 (6 bases). V dropped 2 bases and J dropped 0 bases, with 9 bases sitting between them. The CDR3 has 15 amino acids. Germline loops: CDR1 SGHRS, CDR2 YFSETQ. CDR3 protein: CASSFQGSSYNEQFF. DNA for the CDR3: TGCGCCAGCAGCTTTCAGGGGTCCTCCTACAATGAGCAGTTCTTC. Complete variable domain (other parts from reference TRBV5-1 and TRBJ2-1): KAGVTQTPRYLIKTRGQQVTLSCSPISGHRSVSWYQQTPGQGLQFLFEYFSETQRNKGNFPGRFSGRQFSNSRSEMNVSTLELGDSALYLCASSFQGSSYNEQFFGPGTRLTVL.

This chain links TRBV30 with TRBJ1-5; TRBD1 matches at 7 bases. Germline CDR1 and CDR2: GTSNPN and SVGIG (reference sequence). CDR3 length equals 15 residues. After removal of 3 bases from V and 3 bases from J, the junction contained 8 bases not matched to a gene. CDR3 region: CAWRPSGQDNQPQHF. The DNA for the CDR3 is TGTGCCTGGAGGCCTAGCGGACAGGACAATCAGCCCCAGCATTTT.

The rearrangement joins TRBV15 to TRBJ1-2; a weak D match, TRBD1 (6 bases). Germline values: CDR1 LNHNV, CDR2 YYDKDF (reference sequence). V dropped 0 bases and J dropped 5 bases, with 10 bases sitting between them. The CDR3 is 14 residues long. This chain's CDR3 is CATSRDRTVYGYTF. The DNA for the CDR3 is TGTGCCACCAGCAGAGATAGGACAGTTTATGGCTACACCTTC.

V gene TRBV28 combines with J gene TRBJ2-7; 9 bases are shared with TRBD1. Germline-derived CDR1 and CDR2 are MDHEN and SYDVKM. The CDR3 totals 15 residues. V shed 2 bases, J shed 5 bases, and the junction held 7 bases outside the gene matches. The CDR3 bases are TGTGCCAGCAGTTTACCGGACAGGGGACTTGACGAGCAGTACTTC. It is translated as CASSLPDRGLDEQYF.

This chain joins TRBV2 and TRBJ2-7; D is uncertain. This CDR3 is 14 amino acids long. V lost 5 bases and J 4 bases, leaving 15 bases between the germline ends. Germline values: CDR1 SNHLY, CDR2 FYNNEI. This CDR3 is CASSIRNLAYEQYF. The CDR3, as DNA: TGTGCCAGCAGTATACGGAATTTGGCGTACGAGCAGTACTTC.

There are a few counts of this clone. The chain's CDR3 is CASSTTSYGGTSGVNEQFF. The CDR3, as DNA: TGTGCCAGCAGTACGACGTCGTACGGGGGTACTAGCGGGGTAAATGAGCAGTTCTTC. J is TRBJ2-1 and V is TRBV27; 10 bases line up with TRBD2. CDR1 is MNHEY and CDR2 is SMNVEV in the germline V gene (reference sequence). The CDR3 loop spans 19 amino acids. Losses at the gene ends were 5 bases for V and 7 bases for J; bases not matched to a gene: 20.

V is TRBV6-6 and J is TRBJ2-7; TRBD1 matches at 7 bases. Trimming took 0 bases from V and 3 from J; bases not matched to a gene: 2. This CDR3 spans 14 amino acids. Looked up from germline, CDR1 is MNHNY and CDR2 is SVGAGI (reference sequence). The CDR3 DNA is TGTGCCAGCAGTTACTCACAGGGGAACTACGAGCAGTACTTC. This translates into CASSYSQGNYEQYF.

This clone was found once. The rearrangement links TRBV29-1 to TRBJ1-4; D unclear. Trimming shortened V by 6 bases and J by 5 bases, and 16 bases separated the two germline ends. CDR3 length: 14 residues. Germline V lookup: CDR1 SQVTM, CDR2 ANQGSEA. CDR3 amino acids: CSVKGSPGNEKLFF. CDR3 coding DNA: TGCAGCGTCAAGGGATCTCCAGGAAATGAAAAACTGTTTTTT.

This rearrangement joins TRBV7-9 to TRBJ1-2, with 10 bases matching TRBD1. With V trimmed by 11 bases and J by 7 bases, 25 bases remained unmatched. The germline V gene has CDR1 SEHNR and CDR2 FQNEAQ (reference sequence). This CDR3 contains 18 residues. CDR3 sequence: CAAPLGTGDDLRYRGYTF. As DNA, the CDR3 is TGTGCCGCTCCTTTAGGGACAGGGGACGATCTTAGGTATCGTGGCTACACCTTC.

V and J are TRBV7-2 and TRBJ2-1, with TRBD2 identical over 7 bases. Germline CDR1 is SGHTA and CDR2 is FQGNSA. V lost 7 bases to trimming and J lost 9 bases; unmatched junction nucleotides: 18. The length of the CDR3 is 16 residues. The CDR3 DNA sequence: TGTGCCAGCATCCCACGGGGAGCGGGACCTGCCGGTGAGCAGTTCTTC. As protein: CASIPRGAGPAGEQFF.

The rearrangement uses TRBV2 and TRBJ2-6; 8 bases agree with TRBD2. This CDR3 comprises 19 residues. From germline, CDR1 is SNHLY and CDR2 FYNNEI. The V segment lost 5 bases and the J segment 0 bases; nucleotides outside the gene matches: 12. The DNA for the CDR3 is TGTGCCAGCAGTCTTAGGAAGGCGGGGGGAATCTCTGGGGCCAACGTCCTGACTTTC. This sequence encodes CASSLRKAGGISGANVLTF.

The chain is built from TRBV3-1 (or the pseudogene TRBV3-2) and TRBJ1-5; D unclear. Trimming shortened V by 1 base and J by 4 bases, and 8 bases separated the two germline ends. The CDR3 contains 14 residues. Germline V gene lookup returns CDR1 LGHDT and CDR2 YNNKEL (reference sequence). DNA for the CDR3: TGTGCCAGCAGCCAAGCAGGAATGAATCAGCCCCAGCATTTT. It codes for CASSQAGMNQPQHF.

The gene calls are TRBV11-2 and TRBJ1-1; D is ambiguous. Between the trimmed V and J ends, which lost 5 bases and 1 base, there was a span of 14 bases. The CDR3 consists of 15 residues. Germline lookup yields CDR1 SGHAT and CDR2 FQNNGV. The CDR3 bases are TGTGCCAGCAGCCCCCACAGCTCTCAGAACACTGAAGCTTTCTTT. Amino acids: CASSPHSSQNTEAFF.

V gene TRBV7-6 combines with J gene TRBJ1-1; D gene uncertain. CDR3 length: 13 residues. V shed 1 base and J shed 11 bases, with 14 bases lying between them. In germline, CDR1 is SGHVS, CDR2 FNYEAQ. CDR3 nucleotide sequence: TGTGCCAGCAGCTTAGAGGCTGGCCTGGGGGCTTTCTTT. Translation gives CASSLEAGLGAFF.

In DNA, the CDR3 is TGCGCCAGCAGAGTCGGACAGACCTACGAGCAGTACTTC. As protein: CASRVGQTYEQYF. The rearrangement links TRBV10-2 to TRBJ2-7; D is perhaps TRBD1 (6 bases). This CDR3 is built from 13 residues. V lost 6 bases and J 2 bases, leaving 11 bases between the germline ends. Germline loops: CDR1 WSHSY, CDR2 SAAADI.

The chain has TRBV6-2 or TRBV6-3 and TRBJ1-5, with 7 bases lining up with TRBD1. CDR1 is MNHEY, CDR2 SVGEGT, per germline. The CDR3 is 17 residues long. V lost 6 bases and J lost 1; bases outside the gene matches: 12. The chain's CDR3 is CASRPTTGIWSNQPQHF. CDR3 bases: TGTGCCAGCAGGCCTACGACAGGGATTTGGAGCAATCAGCCCCAGCATTTT.

V gene TRBV5-1 combines with J gene TRBJ2-1; D might be TRBD1 (6 bases). Germline V gene sequence: CDR1 SGHRS, CDR2 YFSETQ. This CDR3 comprises 15 residues. Trimming took 4 bases from V and 0 from J, leaving 11 bases between them. The CDR3: CASSRGQTSYNEQFF. The CDR3 DNA follows: TGCGCCAGCAGCCGTGGACAGACCTCCTACAATGAGCAGTTCTTC.

This chain connects TRBV19 to TRBJ1-2; D gene uncertain. Germline assignment: CDR1 LNHDA and CDR2 SQIVND (reference sequence). The CDR3 consists of 13 residues. V lost 0 bases, J lost 8 bases, and 10 bases lay in between. The CDR3 sequence is CASSIDGFRGYTF. Here the CDR3 DNA reads TGTGCCAGTAGTATAGACGGGTTTCGAGGCTACACCTTC.

The chain couples TRBV18 to TRBJ1-1, with D uncertain. The V end was cut by 3 bases, the J end by 3 bases, with 11 bases between. This CDR3 spans 14 amino acids. Germline loops: CDR1 KGHSH, CDR2 LQKENI. CDR3 sequence reads: CASSPRDTYTEAFF. The DNA of the CDR3 is TGTGCCAGCTCACCCCGTGACACTTACACTGAAGCTTTCTTT.

The chain uses TRBV5-6 and TRBJ1-2; D not resolved. CDR3 length: 14 residues. Germline-derived CDR1 and CDR2 are SGHDT and YYEEEE. Trimming cost V 0 bases and J 0 bases, with 6 bases left between them. CDR3 sequence (DNA): TGTGCCAGCAGCTTGGTCTCATCTAACTATGGCTACACCTTC. Translating it yields CASSLVSSNYGYTF.

This clone has only a few counts. This chain uses TRBV2 with TRBJ1-6; possibly TRBD1 for D (5 bases). Trimming pared 1 base from V and 10 bases from J, leaving 17 bases between. CDR3 size: 16 residues. Germline CDR1 is SNHLY and CDR2 is FYNNEI. Here the CDR3 DNA reads TGTGCCAGCAGTGAAGGGTTCGGGGGTGGGAGGTCACCCCTCCACTTT. It translates to CASSEGFGGGRSPLHF. Full variable domain (rest looked up from reference TRBV2 and TRBJ1-6): EPEVTQTPSHQVTQMGQEVILRCVPISNHLYFYWYRQILGQKVEFLVSFYNNEISEKSEIFDDQFSVERPDGSNFTLKIRSTKLEDSAMYFCASSEGFGGGRSPLHFGNGTRLTVT.